The 5 T cell receptor beta chains listed next were all sequenced from one sample in a study of shared clonotypes between healthy human individuals. Produced via immunoSEQ multiplex PCR; TCRdb's table is partial and in-frame only. The table has some 2,000,000 clones, approximately 94% seen once. Positively selected for CCR7, the CD45RO-negative cells used as naive CD8 cells excluded terminally differentiated effector memory CD45RA+ cells. Sequenced sample: naive CD8+ T cells sorted from blood. The receptor source for this set is a man aged 18 to 30 in good health.

The chain uses TRBV7-2 and TRBJ2-1, with TRBD2 matching over 9 bases. CDR1 and CDR2 (germline): SGHTA, FQGNSA. The CDR3 spans 15 residues. V was clipped by 2 bases and J by 5 bases; unmatched bases: 4. The CDR3 nucleotides read TGTGCCAGCAGCTTATTAGCGGGGGCTAACAATGAGCAGTTCTTC. It codes for CASSLLAGANNEQFF.

The chain is built from TRBV6-6 and TRBJ2-7, with D possibly being TRBD2 (5 bases). This CDR3 spans 12 amino acids. Trimming shortened V by 7 bases and J by 6 bases, and 13 bases separated the two germline ends. The V gene's germline CDR1 is MNHNY and CDR2 SVGAGI (reference sequence). The CDR3 spells CASTAGLLEQYF. The CDR3 DNA is TGTGCCAGCACCGCGGGCCTCCTCGAGCAGTACTTC.

The rearrangement links TRBV6-5 to TRBJ2-7; either TRBD1 or TRBD2 may fit D (5 bases each). V was cut by 0 bases and J by 3 bases, with 9 bases left in between. The CDR3 extends over 14 amino acids. CDR1 and CDR2 from the germline V gene are MNHEY and SVGAGI. This chain's CDR3 is CASSYSGDHYEQYF. CDR3 bases: TGTGCCAGCAGTTACTCAGGGGACCACTACGAGCAGTACTTC.

J is TRBJ1-2 and V is TRBV7-9; 7 bases fit TRBD1. Germline CDR1 reads SEHNR; CDR2 reads FQNEAQ (reference sequence). There are 14 residues in the CDR3. Trimming removed 5 bases from V and 8 bases from J; junction bases left unmatched: 11. This chain's CDR3 is CASSMDRLSGGYTF. CDR3 nucleotide sequence: TGTGCCAGCAGCATGGACAGGCTCTCAGGGGGCTACACCTTC.

A single count supports this clone. The J gene is TRBJ2-3, the V gene TRBV30; D gene ambiguous. This CDR3 region has 14 residues. CDR1 and CDR2 from the germline V gene are GTSNPN and SVGIG (reference sequence). Trimming cost V 0 bases and J 2 bases, with 9 bases left between them. The CDR3 DNA reads TGTGCCTGGAGTGTGGACGGGTACACAGATACGCAGTATTTT. It translates to CAWSVDGYTDTQYF. Drawing the rest from reference TRBV30 and TRBJ2-3, the complete variable domain is SQTIHQWPATLVQPVGSPLSLECTVEGTSNPNLYWYRQAAGRGLQLLFYSVGIGQISSEVPQNLSASRPQDRQFILSSKKLLLSDSGFYLCAWSVDGYTDTQYFGPGTRLTVL.